This TCR beta chain was obtained from a study of persistence of HIV-infected CD4 T cells. The immunoSEQ assay was version 4, run in survey mode. TCRdb keeps only in-frame clones here, not all; method: immunoSEQ multiplex PCR. The sample holds roughly 48,000 clones, about 87% seen once. Note on this clone: Its target is not known.

V dropped 4 bases and J dropped 10; count of bases not matched to a gene: 14. Germline lookup yields CDR1 SGHKS and CDR2 YYEKEE (reference sequence). The CDR3 spans 15 residues. Nonspecific anti-CD3/anti-CD28 bead stimulation represents the broad CD4+ T cell repertoire. Responding CD4+ T cells were sorted by upregulation of both CD40 ligand and CD69. The receptor's source is an adult woman with HIV who was CMV-seropositive. The genes are TRBV5-5 and TRBJ1-1; TRBD1 aligns across 9 bases. Sample: CD4+ T cells sorted from PBMCs after roughly 18-hour stimulation, taken from a patient who received antiretroviral therapy. The CDR3 region is CASSLAGDRVSGAFF. Written as DNA, the CDR3 is TGTGCCAGCAGCCTGGCCGGGGACAGGGTAAGTGGAGCTTTCTTT.